Included here is one TCR beta chain sequence, with context. Its cognate antigen is unknown. This specimen comes from a study of healthy donors' naive CD4 and CD8 T cells. Study findings and constraints: CDR3 charge plus V and J genes appeared to account for approximately 13% of CD4/CD8 variance.

V was pared by 4 bases and J by 12 bases, with 10 bases between. Germline V lookup: CDR1 MGHRA, CDR2 YSYEKL. The CDR3 sequence is 11 residues long. Each TCR library used about 500 ng of total RNA and a linear amplification protocol. TCRdb reprocessed the reads with MiXCR, giving one entry per CDR3 protein. The sample has around 180,000 distinct CDR3 sequences; 65% to 75% are singletons. This clonotype originated in a pool of human donors in good health; the sample pools cells from several healthy donors. The V call is TRBV4-1, the J call TRBJ2-1, with D perhaps matching TRBD2 (5 bases). Sample: naive CD4+ and CD8+ T cells sorted from blood, pooled from several donors. In nucleotides, the CDR3 is TGCGCCAGCAGCCGCGGCGGGCCGCAGTTCTTC. It translates to CASSRGGPQFF.